This T cell receptor (beta chain) was profiled in a study of T cells after yellow fever vaccination. Study conclusions and caveats: One caveat is that FACS-sorted repertoires could contain abundant clonotypes contaminating from the bulk population.

Trimming shortened V by 8 bases and J by 7 bases, and 17 bases separated the two germline ends. CDR3 length equals 13 residues. CDR1 and CDR2 from the germline V gene are MNHEY and SVGAGI. The sample holds many counts of this clonotype. What it binds is unknown. Researchers made TCR cDNA using 5'RACE template switching, and this step added a universal primer site and UMIs. A single record per CDR3 protein comes from TCRdb applying MiXCR to the 5' RACE reads. The table has approximately 140,000 distinct CDR3 sequences, about 8% seen once. The chain carries TRBV6-5 and TRBJ2-5; D uncertain. The sequence came from a man aged 30-40 years who received the YFV17D yellow fever vaccine. Here the sequenced sample was CD4+ T cells sorted from PBMCs, taken 5 days after the yellow fever booster vaccination. In DNA, the CDR3 is TGTGCCAGCGAGATGACCCGAGGTGGGACCCAGTACTTC. The encoded protein is CASEMTRGGTQYF.